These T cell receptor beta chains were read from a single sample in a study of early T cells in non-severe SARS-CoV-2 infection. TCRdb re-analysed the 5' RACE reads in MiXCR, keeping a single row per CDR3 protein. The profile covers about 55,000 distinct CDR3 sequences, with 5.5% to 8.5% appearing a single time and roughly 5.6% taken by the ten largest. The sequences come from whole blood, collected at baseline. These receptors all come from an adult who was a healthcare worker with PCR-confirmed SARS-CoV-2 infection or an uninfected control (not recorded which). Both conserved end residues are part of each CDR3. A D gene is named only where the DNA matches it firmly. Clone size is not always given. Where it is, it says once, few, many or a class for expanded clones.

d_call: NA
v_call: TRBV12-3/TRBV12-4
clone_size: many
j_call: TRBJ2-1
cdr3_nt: TGTGCCAGCAGTTTAGGGGGAAGTGAGCAGTTCTTC
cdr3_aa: CASSLGGSEQFF

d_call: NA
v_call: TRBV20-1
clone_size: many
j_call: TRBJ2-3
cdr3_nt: TGCAGTGCCCTTGGACGGGGAGGCACAGATACGCAGTATTTT
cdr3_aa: CSALGRGGTDTQYF

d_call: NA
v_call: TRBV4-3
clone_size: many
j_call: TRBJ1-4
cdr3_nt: TGCGCCAGCAGCCAAGAAACCGCGTTCGCTAATGAAAAACTGTTTTTT
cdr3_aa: CASSQETAFANEKLFF

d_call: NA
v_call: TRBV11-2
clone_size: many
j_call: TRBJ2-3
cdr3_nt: TGTGCCAGCAGCTTAGAGGCAGGGCTGGGCACAGATACGCAGTATTTT
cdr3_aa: CASSLEAGLGTDTQYF

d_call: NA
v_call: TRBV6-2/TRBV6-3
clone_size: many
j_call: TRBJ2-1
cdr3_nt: TGTGCCAGCACTCCCGCGGCAGGTTGGAATGAGCAGTTCTTC
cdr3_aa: CASTPAAGWNEQFF

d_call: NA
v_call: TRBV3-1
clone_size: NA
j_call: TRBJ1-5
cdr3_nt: TGTGCCAGCAGCCTAAGTGAGGGTAGGCAGCCCCAGCATTTT
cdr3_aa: CASSLSEGRQPQHF

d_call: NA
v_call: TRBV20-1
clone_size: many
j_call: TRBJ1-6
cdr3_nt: TGCAGTACGGACAACGGGAATTCACCCCTCCACTTT
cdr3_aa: CSTDNGNSPLHF

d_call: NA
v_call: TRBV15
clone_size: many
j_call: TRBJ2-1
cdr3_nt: TGTGCCACCAGCAGAGCCCCAATCAGGGAGCAGTTCTTC
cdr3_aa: CATSRAPIREQFF

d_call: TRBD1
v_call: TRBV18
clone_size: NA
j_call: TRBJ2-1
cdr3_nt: TGTGCCACCGCAGGGGGCCGGTACAATGAGCAGTTCTTC
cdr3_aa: CATAGGRYNEQFF

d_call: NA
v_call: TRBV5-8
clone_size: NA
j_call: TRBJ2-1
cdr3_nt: TGTGCCAGCCTTAGGCCCGGGCAACCCTACAATGAGCAGTTCTTC
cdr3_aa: CASLRPGQPYNEQFF

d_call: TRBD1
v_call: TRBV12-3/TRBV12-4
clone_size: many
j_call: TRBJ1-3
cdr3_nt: TGTGCCAGCAGCTTTATGGTGGGACAGAAACTTGGAAACACCATATATTTT
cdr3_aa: CASSFMVGQKLGNTIYF

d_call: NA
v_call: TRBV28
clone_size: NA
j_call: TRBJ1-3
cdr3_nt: TGTGCCAGCACCCGGACTGACGGAAACACCATATATTTT
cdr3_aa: CASTRTDGNTIYF

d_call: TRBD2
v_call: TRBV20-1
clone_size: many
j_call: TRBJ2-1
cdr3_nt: TGCAGTGCTAGTAGGACTAGCGGGGGATACAATGAGCAGTTCTTC
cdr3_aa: CSASRTSGGYNEQFF

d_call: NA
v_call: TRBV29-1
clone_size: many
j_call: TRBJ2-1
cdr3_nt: TGCAGCGTTGGACAGAGCAATGAGCAGTTCTTC
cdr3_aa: CSVGQSNEQFF

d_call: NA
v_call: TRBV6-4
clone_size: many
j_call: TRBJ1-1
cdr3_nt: TGTGCCAGCAGGAAACAGGGGAACACTGAAGCTTTCTTT
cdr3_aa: CASRKQGNTEAFF

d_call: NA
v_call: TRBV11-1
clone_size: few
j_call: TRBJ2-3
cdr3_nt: TGTGCCAGCAGCCCAAGCGGTTATACGCAGTATTTT
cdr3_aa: CASSPSGYTQYF

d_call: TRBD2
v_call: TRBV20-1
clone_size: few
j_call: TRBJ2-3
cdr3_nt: TGCAGTGCTCTTCCGACTAGCGGGGGGGCCGCAGATACGCAGTATTTT
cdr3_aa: CSALPTSGGAADTQYF

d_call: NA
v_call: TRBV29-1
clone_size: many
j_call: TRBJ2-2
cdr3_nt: TGCAGCGGGACATGGATACCCGGAGAGCTGTTTTTT
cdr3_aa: CSGTWIPGELFF

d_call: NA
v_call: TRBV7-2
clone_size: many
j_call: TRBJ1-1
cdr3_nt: TGTGCCAGCAGCTTAGGACTAGGCCCCGAAGCTTTCTTT
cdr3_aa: CASSLGLGPEAFF

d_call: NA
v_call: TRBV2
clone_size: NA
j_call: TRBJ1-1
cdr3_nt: TGTGCCAGCAGTGTGGCGGCCTGGGGCACTGAAGCTTTCTTT
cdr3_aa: CASSVAAWGTEAFF

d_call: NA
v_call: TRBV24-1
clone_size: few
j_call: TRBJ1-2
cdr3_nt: TGTGCCACAGGGAATGTAGGTGGCTACACCTTC
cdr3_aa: CATGNVGGYTF

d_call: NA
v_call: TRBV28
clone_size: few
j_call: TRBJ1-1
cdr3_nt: TGTGCCAGCAGCATATGGGAGGGGGTCACTGAAGCTTTCTTT
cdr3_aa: CASSIWEGVTEAFF

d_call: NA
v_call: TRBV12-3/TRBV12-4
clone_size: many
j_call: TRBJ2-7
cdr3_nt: TGTGCCAGCAGTCCCGGGGTCTACGAGCAGTACTTC
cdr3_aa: CASSPGVYEQYF

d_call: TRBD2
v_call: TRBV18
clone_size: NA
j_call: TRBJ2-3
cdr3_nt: TGTGCCAGCTCACCAACGCTAGCGGGGGGAGGCACAGATACGCAGTATTTT
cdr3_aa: CASSPTLAGGGTDTQYF

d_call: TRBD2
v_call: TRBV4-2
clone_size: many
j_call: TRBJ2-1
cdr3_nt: TGTGCCAGCAGCCCCGTGATAGCGGGAGATGAGCAGTTCTTC
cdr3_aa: CASSPVIAGDEQFF

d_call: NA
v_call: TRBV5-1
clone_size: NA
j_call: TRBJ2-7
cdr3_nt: TGCGCCAGCAGCCTACATGACGGGTACGAGCAGTACTTC
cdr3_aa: CASSLHDGYEQYF

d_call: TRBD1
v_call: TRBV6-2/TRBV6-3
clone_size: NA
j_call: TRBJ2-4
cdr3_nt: TGTGCCAGTGGATTTGGACAGGGGGTCATTCAGTACTTC
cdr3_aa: CASGFGQGVIQYF

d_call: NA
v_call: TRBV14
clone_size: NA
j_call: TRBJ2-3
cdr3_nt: TGTGCCAGCAGCCGGGAACACCTAGCGAAGAGCACAGATACGCAGTATTTT
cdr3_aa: CASSREHLAKSTDTQYF

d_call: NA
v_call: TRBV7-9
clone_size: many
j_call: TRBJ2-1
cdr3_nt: TGTGCCAGCAGCCCTACCAGCTCCTACAATGAGCAGTTCTTC
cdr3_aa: CASSPTSSYNEQFF

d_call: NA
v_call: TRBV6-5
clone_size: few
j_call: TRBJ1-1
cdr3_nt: TGTGCCAGCAGTTACGGGGGCGAGGACACTGAAGCTTTCTTT
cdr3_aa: CASSYGGEDTEAFF

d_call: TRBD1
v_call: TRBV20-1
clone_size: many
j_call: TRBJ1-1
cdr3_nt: TGCAGTGCACCGGACAGGAAAGATAGGAACACTGAAGCTTTCTTT
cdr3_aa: CSAPDRKDRNTEAFF

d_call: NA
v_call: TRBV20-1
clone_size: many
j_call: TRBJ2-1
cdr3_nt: TGCAGTGCTAGAGCCGGGTGGGGGCAGTTCTTC
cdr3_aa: CSARAGWGQFF

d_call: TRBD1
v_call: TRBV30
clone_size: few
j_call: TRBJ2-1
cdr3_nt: TGTGCCAATCAGGGGGTAAAAGGGAATGAGCAGTTCTTC
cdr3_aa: CANQGVKGNEQFF

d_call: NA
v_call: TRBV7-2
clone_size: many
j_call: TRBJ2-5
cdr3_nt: TGTGCCAGCAGCTTAGGGCCGGGGGCAGATCAAGAGACCCAGTACTTC
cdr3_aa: CASSLGPGADQETQYF

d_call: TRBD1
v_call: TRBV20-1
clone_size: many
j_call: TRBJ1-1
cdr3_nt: TGCAGTGCTCTAGGACAGGGGGCGCGAACTGAAGCTTTCTTT
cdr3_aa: CSALGQGARTEAFF

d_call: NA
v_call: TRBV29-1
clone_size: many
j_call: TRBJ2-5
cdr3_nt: TGCAGCCCCTGGATGGGGGAGACCCAGTACTTC
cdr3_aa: CSPWMGETQYF

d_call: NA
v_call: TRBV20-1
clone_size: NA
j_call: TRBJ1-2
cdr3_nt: TGCAGTGCTAGAGATGCCAGGGGAGGAGGCTACACCTTC
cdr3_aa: CSARDARGGGYTF

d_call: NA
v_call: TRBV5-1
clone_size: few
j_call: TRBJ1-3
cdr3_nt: TGCGCCAGCAGCTTGAGCCCTATAGAAGCCTCTGGAAACACCATATATTTT
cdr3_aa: CASSLSPIEASGNTIYF

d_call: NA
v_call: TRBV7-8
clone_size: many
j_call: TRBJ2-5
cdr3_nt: TGTGCCAGCAGCACCTCCTTTATAAAGGGCACTCGGGAGACCCAGTACTTC
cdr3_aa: CASSTSFIKGTRETQYF

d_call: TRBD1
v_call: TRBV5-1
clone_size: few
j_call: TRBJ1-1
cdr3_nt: TGCGCCAGCAGCTTACAGGGGGAAACTGAAGCTTTCTTT
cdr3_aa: CASSLQGETEAFF

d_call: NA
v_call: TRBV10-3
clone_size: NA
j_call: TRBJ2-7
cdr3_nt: TGTGCCATCAGTGGAGAGGCCTACGAGCAGTACTTC
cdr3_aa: CAISGEAYEQYF

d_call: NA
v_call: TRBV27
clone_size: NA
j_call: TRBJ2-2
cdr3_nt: TGTGCCAGCAGTTTTGTCGCGAACACCGGGGAGCTGTTTTTT
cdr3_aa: CASSFVANTGELFF

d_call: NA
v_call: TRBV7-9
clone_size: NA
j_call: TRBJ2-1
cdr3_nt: TGTGCCAGCACCAAAAACAGGGACGGTGAGCAGTTCTTC
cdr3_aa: CASTKNRDGEQFF

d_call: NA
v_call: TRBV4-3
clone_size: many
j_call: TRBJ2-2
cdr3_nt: TGCGCCAGCAGCCAAGAGTTACAGGGCCTCGGGGAGCTGTTTTTT
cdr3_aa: CASSQELQGLGELFF

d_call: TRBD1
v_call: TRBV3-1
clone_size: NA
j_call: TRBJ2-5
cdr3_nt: TGTGCCAGCAGCGGACAGGGGCGATCCTACCCGTACCAAGAGACCCAGTACTTC
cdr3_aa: CASSGQGRSYPYQETQYF

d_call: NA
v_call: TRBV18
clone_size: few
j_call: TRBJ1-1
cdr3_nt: TGTGCCAGCTCACTTGCACAGAACACTGAAGCTTTCTTT
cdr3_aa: CASSLAQNTEAFF

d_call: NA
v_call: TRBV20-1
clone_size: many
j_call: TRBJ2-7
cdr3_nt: TGCAGTGACCTGTCCCGGGACGGACACGAGCAGTACTTC
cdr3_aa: CSDLSRDGHEQYF

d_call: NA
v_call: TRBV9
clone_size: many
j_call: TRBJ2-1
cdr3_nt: TGTGCCAGCAGCCCTCCCGTACCCCCGGGGTACATACGCTCCTACAATGAGCAGTTCTTC
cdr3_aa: CASSPPVPPGYIRSYNEQFF

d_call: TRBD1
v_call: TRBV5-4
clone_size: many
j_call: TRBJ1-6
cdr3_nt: TGTGCCAGCAGCTGGGAAAAGACAGGGGGCACTTATTCACCCCTCCACTTT
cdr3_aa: CASSWEKTGGTYSPLHF

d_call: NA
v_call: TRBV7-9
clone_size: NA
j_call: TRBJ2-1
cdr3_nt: TGTGCCAGCAGCCATACTTATAATGAGCAGTTCTTC
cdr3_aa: CASSHTYNEQFF

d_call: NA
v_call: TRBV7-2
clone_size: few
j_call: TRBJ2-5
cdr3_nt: TGTGCCAGCAGCTTAGGTGTCAGGGTACTGTGGACCCAGTACTTC
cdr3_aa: CASSLGVRVLWTQYF

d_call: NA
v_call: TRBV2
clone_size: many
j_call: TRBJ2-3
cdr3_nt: TGTGCCAGTAAGACTAGTTTGCCCGATACGCAGTATTTT
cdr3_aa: CASKTSLPDTQYF